This T cell receptor (beta chain) is from a study of identical twins. Whole-study findings and limits: There was more out-of-frame TCR alpha sharing in monozygotic twins than models estimated.

The CDR3 has 14 residues. V trimming: 5 bases; J trimming: 7 bases; junction bases outside the gene matches: 5. TCRdb ran MiXCR on the 5' RACE reads and lists one entry per CDR3 protein. The sample lists 400,000 to 500,000 distinct CDR3 sequences, 14% occurring once. About this clonotype itself: Its antigen is still unknown.

These data also featured in a second study, about yellow fever vaccine responses in identical twins.

The rearrangement uses TRBV12-3 or TRBV12-4 and TRBJ1-5, with TRBD1 matching 10 bases. Sequenced material: CD4+ T cells sorted from blood. The clonotype comes from a woman aged 18-30 years in good health. The CDR3 loop is CASSMGTGVQPQHF. The CDR3 DNA sequence: TGTGCCAGCAGTATGGGGACAGGGGTCCAGCCCCAGCATTTT.